Reported below is one TCR beta chain. This entry comes from a study of blood T cell repertoires in COVID-19. The wider study: Specimens from acute and convalescent COVID-19 originated in the United States, Italy and Spain. T cells, B-cell-depleted T cells, or PBMCs provided the cDNA or gDNA that served as material.

Followed longitudinally, the Seattle patients had been enrolled during active infection. The CDR3 totals 15 residues. The ends were cut back, 6 bases at V and 1 base at J, with 15 bases in the middle. CDR1 MDHEN and CDR2 SYDVKM come from the germline V gene. Repertoires were generated with immunoSEQ multiplex PCR, while TCRdb's copy carries only in-frame clones and drops some. The data contain about 200,000 clones, approximately 84% of them seen just once; the ten biggest clones take up 7.8%. Sequencing was carried out using peripheral blood. The source is an elderly woman with COVID-19, enrolled during active disease. V usage is TRBV28 and J usage is TRBJ2-5, with D maybe TRBD2 (6 bases). The CDR3: CASSPSGGLQETQYF. CDR3 DNA: TGTGCCAGCAGCCCTTCCGGAGGGCTCCAAGAGACCCAGTACTTC.